This T cell receptor beta chain was found in a study of T-cell memory formation after mild COVID-19. J lost 1 base, V lost 7 bases, and 4 bases had no gene match. This CDR3 has 14 amino acids. Germline V gives CDR1 LNHDA, CDR2 SQIVND (reference sequence). TCRdb redid the calling of the 5' RACE reads with MiXCR, one entry per CDR3 protein. This sample has tens of thousands of distinct CDR3 sequences; 6% to 6.5% occur once, and the top ten carry around 0.81%. The sequenced sample was PBMCs or a T cell subset sorted from them (not recorded which). This TCR was sampled from an adult who had mild COVID-19 (a few samples of this study predate the infection). Cell type and time point are not known. The chain employs TRBV19 and TRBJ1-1, with 9 nucleotides matching TRBD1. The CDR3 here is CASTLGQGNTEAFF. CDR3 sequence (DNA): TGTGCCAGTACCCTGGGACAGGGGAACACTGAAGCTTTCTTT.